The 5 T cell receptor beta chains listed next were all sequenced from one sample in a study of cytotoxic CD8 clonotypes in ibrutinib-treated CLL. Profiled with immunoSEQ multiplex PCR; TCRdb holds only in-frame clones, not every one. The sample records 30,000 or so clones, roughly 50% being singletons. The source was PBMCs, collected before ibrutinib treatment. The receptors come from a human donor with chronic lymphocytic leukemia.

In regard to this clone: Within the sample, other DNA sequences also encode this same CDR3. The rearrangement links TRBV11-2 to TRBJ1-3; D not resolved. This CDR3 comprises 13 residues. CDR1 and CDR2 (germline): SGHAT, FQNNGV. V was shortened by 5 bases and J by 0 bases, with 5 bases between the two germline ends. CDR3 DNA sequence: TGTGCCAGCAGCCTCAGCTCTGGAAACACCATATATTTT. Residues: CASSLSSGNTIYF.

This clone was seen a single time. The J gene is TRBJ1-1, the V gene TRBV12-5, with D hard to call. Deletions cut 2 bases from V and 3 bases from J, with 1 base between. CDR1 is LGHNT and CDR2 is FRNRAP in the germline V gene. This CDR3 contains 11 residues. CDR3 sequence: CASGLYTEAFF. CDR3 bases: TGTGCTAGTGGTTTGTACACTGAAGCTTTCTTT.

This clone was observed a few times. The chain joins TRBV27 to TRBJ2-7; 10 bases align to TRBD2. Germline CDR1 and CDR2: MNHEY and SMNVEV (reference sequence). CDR3 size: 15 residues. J lost 2 bases, V lost 0 bases, and 1 base had no gene match. CDR3 amino acids: CASSLSLAGAYEQYF. CDR3 coding DNA: TGTGCCAGCAGTTTATCCCTAGCGGGGGCCTACGAGCAGTACTTC.

The V gene is TRBV2, the J gene TRBJ1-4, with no clear D. V lost 6 bases to trimming and J lost 4 bases, with 15 bases between them. CDR1 and CDR2 (germline): SNHLY, FYNNEI. The CDR3 spans 15 residues. The CDR3 sequence is CASRPSVEFNEKLFF. CDR3 coding DNA: TGTGCCAGCAGGCCATCCGTGGAGTTTAATGAAAAACTGTTTTTT.

This clone was observed a single time. This chain links TRBV6-5 with TRBJ2-1; D is possibly TRBD1 (6 bases). V dropped 6 bases and J dropped 3 bases, with 15 bases sitting between them. Germline CDR1 is MNHEY and CDR2 is SVGAGI. This CDR3 is built from 15 residues. CDR3 region: CASRLGQSNYNEQFF. The CDR3 bases are TGTGCCAGCAGACTCGGACAGTCAAACTACAATGAGCAGTTCTTC.